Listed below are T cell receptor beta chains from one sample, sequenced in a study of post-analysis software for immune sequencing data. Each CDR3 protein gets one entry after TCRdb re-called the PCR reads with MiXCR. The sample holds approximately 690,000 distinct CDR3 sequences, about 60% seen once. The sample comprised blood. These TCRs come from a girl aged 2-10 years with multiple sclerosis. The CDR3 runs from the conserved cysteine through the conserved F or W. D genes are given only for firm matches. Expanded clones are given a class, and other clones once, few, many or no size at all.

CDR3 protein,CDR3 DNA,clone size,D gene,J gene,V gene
CASSTWGGGLAGGNEQFF,TGTGCCAGCAGCACTTGGGGGGGGGGACTAGCGGGAGGAAATGAGCAGTTCTTC,-,TRBD2,TRBJ2-1,TRBV7-2
CASKFQVGQGATTEAFF,TGTGCCAGTAAATTCCAGGTGGGGCAGGGGGCGACCACTGAAGCTTTCTTT,few,TRBD1,TRBJ1-1,TRBV11-2
CASGLVPYEQYF,TGTGCTAGTGGTTTGGTACCCTACGAGCAGTACTTC,-,-,TRBJ2-7,TRBV12-5
CAISEERDRRDTQYF,TGTGCCATCAGTGAAGAACGGGACCGGAGGGATACGCAGTATTTT,-,-,TRBJ2-3,TRBV10-3
CASSPGAGSYGYTF,TGTGCCAGCAGTCCTGGGGCAGGGAGCTATGGCTACACCTTC,-,-,TRBJ1-2,TRBV7-9
CAGSQTGLFWETQYF,TGTGCCGGCAGCCAGACGGGACTCTTCTGGGAGACCCAGTACTTC,-,-,TRBJ2-5,TRBV14
CASSHAGSEAFF,TGTGCCAGTAGCCACGCGGGCTCTGAAGCTTTCTTT,-,-,TRBJ1-1,TRBV19
CASSQGLARGEQYF,TGCGCCAGCAGCCAAGGTCTGGCGAGGGGGGAGCAGTACTTC,-,-,TRBJ2-7,TRBV14
CASSESYTINEQFF,TGTGCCAGCAGTGAATCCTATACTATCAATGAGCAGTTCTTC,-,-,TRBJ2-1,TRBV2
CASSYDRASSGANVLTF,TGTGCCAGCAGTTACGACAGGGCAAGTTCCGGGGCCAACGTCCTGACTTTC,-,TRBD1,TRBJ2-6,TRBV6-5
CSAKGLAGRNIQYF,TGCAGTGCCAAGGGACTAGCGGGACGAAACATTCAGTACTTC,once,TRBD2,TRBJ2-4,TRBV20-1
CASSPWFSGGDNEQFF,TGTGCCAGCAGCCCATGGTTTAGCGGGGGGGACAATGAGCAGTTCTTC,-,TRBD2,TRBJ2-1,TRBV7-2
CSANPPRGSGDTQYF,TGCAGTGCAAACCCTCCTCGCGGGAGTGGAGATACGCAGTATTTT,few,TRBD2,TRBJ2-3,TRBV20-1
CAIGGTGDAGANVLTF,TGTGCCATAGGCGGGACAGGGGACGCTGGGGCCAACGTCCTGACTTTC,-,TRBD1,TRBJ2-6,TRBV10-3
CASSDQPGQENTEAFF,TGTGCCAGCAGTGATCAACCGGGACAGGAGAACACTGAAGCTTTCTTT,-,TRBD1,TRBJ1-1,TRBV2
CASSLSTGTSSGANVLTF,TGCGCCAGCAGCTTATCGACAGGGACCAGCTCTGGGGCCAACGTCCTGACTTTC,-,TRBD1,TRBJ2-6,TRBV5-1
CSARPLRQGWVQETQYF,TGCAGTGCTCGTCCCCTGCGACAGGGTTGGGTCCAAGAGACCCAGTACTTC,-,TRBD1,TRBJ2-5,TRBV20-1
CASTRGTKEAFF,TGTGCCAGCACCAGAGGGACAAAAGAAGCTTTCTTT,few,-,TRBJ1-1,TRBV25-1
CATSEDGRGPQHF,TGTGCCACCAGTGAAGACGGCCGGGGGCCCCAGCATTTT,-,-,TRBJ1-5,TRBV24-1
CASSVVGTGGWDTQYF,TGTGCCAGCAGCGTAGTTGGGACAGGCGGCTGGGATACGCAGTATTTT,-,TRBD1,TRBJ2-3,TRBV9
CSVAAGNTDTQYF,TGCAGCGTCGCAGCGGGGAACACAGATACGCAGTATTTT,-,TRBD2,TRBJ2-3,TRBV29-1
CSVEQQGDYGYTF,TGCAGCGTTGAACAACAGGGGGACTATGGCTACACCTTC,-,TRBD1,TRBJ1-2,TRBV29-1
CSARYPGTYNEQFF,TGCAGTGCTAGGTACCCGGGAACTTACAATGAGCAGTTCTTC,few,-,TRBJ2-1,TRBV20-1
CASSYGLAYETQYF,TGTGCCAGCAGTTACGGACTAGCCTATGAGACCCAGTACTTC,few,TRBD2,TRBJ2-5,TRBV6-2/TRBV6-3
CSARGGRGDEQFF,TGCAGCGCTAGGGGGGGCCGAGGGGATGAGCAGTTCTTC,-,-,TRBJ2-1,TRBV29-1
CASSTSGWYTEAFF,TGTGCCAGCAGTACATCCGGATGGTACACTGAAGCTTTCTTT,-,-,TRBJ1-1,TRBV6-6
CASRPRGAGYGYTF,TGCGCCAGCAGACCCCGGGGCGCCGGCTATGGCTACACCTTC,-,-,TRBJ1-2,TRBV5-1
CSVGDRGNTGELFF,TGCAGCGTGGGGGACAGGGGCAACACCGGGGAGCTGTTTTTT,few,TRBD1,TRBJ2-2,TRBV29-1
CSVVRENTEAFF,TGCAGCGTTGTAAGAGAGAACACTGAAGCTTTCTTT,-,-,TRBJ1-1,TRBV29-1
CASTVTLTTIYGYTF,TGTGCCAGCACCGTGACTTTAACGACGATCTATGGCTACACCTTC,-,-,TRBJ1-2,TRBV5-5
CASSQDRGRGHYGYTF,TGCGCCAGCAGCCAAGATCGGGGCAGGGGACACTATGGCTACACCTTC,-,-,TRBJ1-2,TRBV4-1
CATTSVLSETQYF,TGTGCCACCACCAGCGTCCTAAGCGAGACCCAGTACTTC,few,-,TRBJ2-5,TRBV6-1
CASSWSLNEQFF,TGTGCCAGCAGTTGGAGCCTAAACGAGCAGTTCTTC,few,-,TRBJ2-1,TRBV12-3/TRBV12-4
CSVAGGSDNEQFF,TGCAGCGTAGCCGGTGGTTCCGACAATGAGCAGTTCTTC,few,-,TRBJ2-1,TRBV29-1
CASRRELNQPQHF,TGTGCCAGCAGGCGGGAGCTTAATCAGCCCCAGCATTTT,-,-,TRBJ1-5,TRBV6-1
CASSSSLSGTSYEQYF,TGCGCCAGCAGCTCCTCATTAAGCGGGACTTCCTACGAGCAGTACTTC,few,TRBD2,TRBJ2-7,TRBV5-1
CASRERRRAGELFF,TGTGCCAGCAGGGAGCGGCGCAGGGCCGGGGAGCTGTTTTTT,-,-,TRBJ2-2,TRBV5-6
CASSQLPRTRNNEQFF,TGCGCCAGCAGCCAATTACCCAGGACTAGGAACAATGAGCAGTTCTTC,few,TRBD2,TRBJ2-1,TRBV4-1
CAISELAGTQYF,TGTGCCATCAGTGAGTTGGCAGGCACGCAGTATTTT,few,-,TRBJ2-3,TRBV10-3
CASSVGTSSSNEQFF,TGTGCCAGCAGCGTTGGGACTTCTTCCTCCAATGAGCAGTTCTTC,few,-,TRBJ2-1,TRBV7-9
CATSRGTSAGNEQFF,TGTGCCACCAGCAGGGGGACTAGCGCGGGCAATGAGCAGTTCTTC,-,TRBD2,TRBJ2-1,TRBV15
CASSLSAGANVLTF,TGTGCCAGCAGTTTGTCAGCTGGGGCCAACGTCCTGACTTTC,-,-,TRBJ2-6,TRBV27
CASSFSAKETQYF,TGTGCCAGCAGCTTTAGTGCTAAAGAGACCCAGTACTTC,-,-,TRBJ2-5,TRBV7-9
CASSGRMTGGYGYTF,TGTGCCAGCAGCGGACGGATGACAGGGGGGTATGGCTACACCTTC,-,TRBD1,TRBJ1-2,TRBV5-6
CASGGLAGNEQFF,TGTGCCAGCGGGGGACTAGCTGGCAATGAGCAGTTCTTC,-,TRBD2,TRBJ2-1,TRBV7-2
CASSVVTPRNEQFF,TGTGCCAGCAGTGTCGTAACTCCAAGGAATGAGCAGTTCTTC,once,-,TRBJ2-1,TRBV25-1
CASSPSFLAGSPLHF,TGTGCCAGCAGTCCCTCATTCTTGGCGGGATCACCCCTCCACTTT,-,-,TRBJ1-6,TRBV6-6
CASSLTEPYEQYF,TGTGCCAGCAGTCTCACAGAGCCCTACGAGCAGTACTTC,-,-,TRBJ2-7,TRBV6-6
CSVGWGRDYEQYF,TGCAGCGTTGGCTGGGGACGGGACTACGAGCAGTACTTC,-,-,TRBJ2-7,TRBV29-1
CASDLVTGNNEQFF,TGTGCCAGCGATCTTGTGACAGGGAACAATGAGCAGTTCTTC,few,TRBD1,TRBJ2-1,TRBV2
CASKQGEEETQYF,TGCGCCAGCAAACAGGGAGAAGAAGAGACCCAGTACTTC,-,-,TRBJ2-5,TRBV5-1
CSVRGGSPHNEQFF,TGCAGTGTCCGGGGGGGGAGTCCCCACAATGAGCAGTTCTTC,few,TRBD2,TRBJ2-1,TRBV20-1
CASSSTEDSEAFF,TGCGCCAGCAGCTCCACCGAGGACAGTGAAGCTTTCTTT,-,-,TRBJ1-1,TRBV5-1